Detailed here is one TCR beta chain. The data derive from a study of blood T cell repertoires in COVID-19. The protocol was immunoSEQ multiplex PCR, while the TCRdb copy is restricted to in-frame clones and leaves out a portion. Of about 160,000 clones detected, 87% appear once; the ten largest clones hold about 6%. The CDR3 consists of 12 residues. Trimming took 8 bases from V and 3 from J, leaving 10 bases between them. Germline-derived CDR1 and CDR2 are MNHEY and SVGAGI. This chain links TRBV6-5 with TRBJ2-5; D uncertain. The specimen sequenced was peripheral blood. The TCR sequence derives from a man older than 75 with acute or convalescent COVID-19. CDR3 sequence: CASLNSKETQYF. The DNA of the CDR3 is TGTGCCAGCTTAAATAGTAAAGAGACCCAGTACTTC.